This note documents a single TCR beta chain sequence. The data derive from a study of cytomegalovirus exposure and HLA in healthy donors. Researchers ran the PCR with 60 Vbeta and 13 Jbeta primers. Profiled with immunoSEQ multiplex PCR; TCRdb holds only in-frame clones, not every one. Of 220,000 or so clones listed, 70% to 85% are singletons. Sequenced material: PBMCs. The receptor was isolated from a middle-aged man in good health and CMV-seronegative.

The CDR3 sequence is CASSQEWAGYGYTF. CDR3 coding DNA: TGTGCCAGCAGCCAAGAATGGGCAGGCTATGGCTACACCTTC. This rearrangement joins TRBV4-2 to TRBJ1-2; no definite D call. The CDR3 is made up of 14 amino acids. The germline V gene has CDR1 LGHNA and CDR2 YNFKEQ. V was trimmed by 0 bases and J by 4 bases, leaving 9 bases between them.